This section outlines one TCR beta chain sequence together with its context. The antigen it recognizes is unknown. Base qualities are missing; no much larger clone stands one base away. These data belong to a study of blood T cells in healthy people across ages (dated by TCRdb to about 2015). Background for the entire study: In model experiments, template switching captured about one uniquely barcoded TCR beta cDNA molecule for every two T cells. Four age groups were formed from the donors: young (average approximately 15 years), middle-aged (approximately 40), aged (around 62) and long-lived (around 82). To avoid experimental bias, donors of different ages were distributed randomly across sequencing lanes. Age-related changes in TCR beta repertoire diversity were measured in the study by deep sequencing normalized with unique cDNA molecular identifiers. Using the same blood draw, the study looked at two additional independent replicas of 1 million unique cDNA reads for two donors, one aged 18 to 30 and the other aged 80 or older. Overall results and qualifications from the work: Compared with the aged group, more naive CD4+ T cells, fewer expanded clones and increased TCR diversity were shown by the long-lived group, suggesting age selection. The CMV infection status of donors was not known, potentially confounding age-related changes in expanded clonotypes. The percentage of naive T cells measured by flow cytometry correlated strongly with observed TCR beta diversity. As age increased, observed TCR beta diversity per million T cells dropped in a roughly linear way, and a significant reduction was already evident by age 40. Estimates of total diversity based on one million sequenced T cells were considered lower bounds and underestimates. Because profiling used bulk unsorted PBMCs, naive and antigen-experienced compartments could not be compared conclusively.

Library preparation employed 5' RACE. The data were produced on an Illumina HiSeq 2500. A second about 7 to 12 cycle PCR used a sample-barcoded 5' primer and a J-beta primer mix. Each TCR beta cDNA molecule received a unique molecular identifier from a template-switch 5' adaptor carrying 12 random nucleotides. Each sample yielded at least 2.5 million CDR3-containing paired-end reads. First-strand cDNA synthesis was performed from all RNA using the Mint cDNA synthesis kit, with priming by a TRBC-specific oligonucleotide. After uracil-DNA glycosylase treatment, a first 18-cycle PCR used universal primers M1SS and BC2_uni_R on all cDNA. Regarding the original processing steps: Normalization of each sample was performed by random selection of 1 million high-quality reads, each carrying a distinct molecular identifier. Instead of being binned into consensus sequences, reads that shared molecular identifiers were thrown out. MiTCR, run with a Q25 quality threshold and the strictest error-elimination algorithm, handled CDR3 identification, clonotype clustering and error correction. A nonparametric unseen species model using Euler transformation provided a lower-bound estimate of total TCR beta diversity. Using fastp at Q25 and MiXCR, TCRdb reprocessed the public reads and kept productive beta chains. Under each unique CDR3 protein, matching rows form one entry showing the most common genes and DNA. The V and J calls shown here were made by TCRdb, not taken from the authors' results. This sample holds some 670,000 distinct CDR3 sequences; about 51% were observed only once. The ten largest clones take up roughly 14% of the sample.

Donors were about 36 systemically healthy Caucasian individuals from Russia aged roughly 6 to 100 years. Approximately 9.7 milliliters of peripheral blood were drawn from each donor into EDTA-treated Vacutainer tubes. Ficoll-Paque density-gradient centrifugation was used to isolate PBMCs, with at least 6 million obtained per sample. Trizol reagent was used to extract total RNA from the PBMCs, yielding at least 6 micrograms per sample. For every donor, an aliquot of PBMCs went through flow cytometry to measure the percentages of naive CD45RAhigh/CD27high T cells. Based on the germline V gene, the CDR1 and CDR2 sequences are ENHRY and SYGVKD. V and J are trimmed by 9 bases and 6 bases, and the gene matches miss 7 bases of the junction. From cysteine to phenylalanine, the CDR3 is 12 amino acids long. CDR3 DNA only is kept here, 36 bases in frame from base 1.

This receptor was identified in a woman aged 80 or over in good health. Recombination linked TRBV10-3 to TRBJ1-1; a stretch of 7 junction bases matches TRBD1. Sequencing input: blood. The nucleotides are TGTGCCATTCAGGGGGACCCCTCTGAAGCTTTCTTT. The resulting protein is CAIQGDPSEAFF.